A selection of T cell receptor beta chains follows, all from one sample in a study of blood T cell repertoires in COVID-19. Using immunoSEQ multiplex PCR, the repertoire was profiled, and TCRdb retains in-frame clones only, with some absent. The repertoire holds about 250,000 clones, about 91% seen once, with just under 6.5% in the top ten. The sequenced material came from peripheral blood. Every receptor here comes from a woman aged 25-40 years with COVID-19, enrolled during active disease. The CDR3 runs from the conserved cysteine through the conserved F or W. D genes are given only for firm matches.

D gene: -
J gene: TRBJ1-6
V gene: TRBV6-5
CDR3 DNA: TGTGCCAGCAGTTACCAGGGGAGGGCTCAAGGGGCCCTCCACTTT
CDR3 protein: CASSYQGRAQGALHF

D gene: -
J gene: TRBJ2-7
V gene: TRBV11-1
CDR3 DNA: TGTGCCAGCAGCCCCTCCAGGGGCGTCTCCTACGAGCAGTACTTC
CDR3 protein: CASSPSRGVSYEQYF

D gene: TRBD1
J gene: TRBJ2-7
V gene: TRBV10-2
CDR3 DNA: TGCGCCAGCAGTGAGTCGGGACAGGCCGCCGTGCAGTACTTC
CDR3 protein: CASSESGQAAVQYF

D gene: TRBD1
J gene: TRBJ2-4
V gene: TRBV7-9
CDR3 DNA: TGTGCCAGCAGCCTCCGGGACAGGGCTCTCGACATTCAGTACTTC
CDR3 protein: CASSLRDRALDIQYF

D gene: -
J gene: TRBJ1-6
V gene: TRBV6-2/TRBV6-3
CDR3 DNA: TGTGCCAGCAGCCACCCCGGGTCGCCCAGGAGGTCCCTCCACTTT
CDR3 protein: CASSHPGSPRRSLHF

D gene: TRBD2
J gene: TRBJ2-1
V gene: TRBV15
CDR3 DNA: TGTGCCACCAGCAGAGATCGGGGGGAGCCGGAGGAGAATGAGCAGTTCTTC
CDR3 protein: CATSRDRGEPEENEQFF

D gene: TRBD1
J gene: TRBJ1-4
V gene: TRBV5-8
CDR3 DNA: TGTGCCAGCAGCAAGGGACAGGTGATAACTAATGAAAAACTGTTTTTT
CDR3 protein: CASSKGQVITNEKLFF

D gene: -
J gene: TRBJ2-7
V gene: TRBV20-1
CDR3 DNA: TGCAGTGCCCTTAGCCCCTACGAGCAGTACTTC
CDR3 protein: CSALSPYEQYF

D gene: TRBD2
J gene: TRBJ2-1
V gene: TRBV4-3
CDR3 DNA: TGCGCCAGCAGCCAAGTCCTAGCGGGGGGACACAATGAGCAGTTCTTC
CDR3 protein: CASSQVLAGGHNEQFF

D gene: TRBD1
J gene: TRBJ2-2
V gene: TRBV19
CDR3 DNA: TGTGCCAGTAAGACCCAGGGGGTGGGCACCGGGGAGCTGTTTTTT
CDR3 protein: CASKTQGVGTGELFF

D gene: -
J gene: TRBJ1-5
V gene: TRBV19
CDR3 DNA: TGTGCCAGTAGCCCGCCACAGGGAATTCCCTATAGCAATCAGCCCCAGCATTTT
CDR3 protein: CASSPPQGIPYSNQPQHF

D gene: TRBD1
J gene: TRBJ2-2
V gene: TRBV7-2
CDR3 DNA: TGTGCCAGCAGCCCTAGGGGGCGGATTAGCACCGGGGAGCTGTTTTTT
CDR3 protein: CASSPRGRISTGELFF

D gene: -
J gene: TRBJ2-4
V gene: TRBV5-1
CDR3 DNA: TGCGCCAGCAGCTCCCTAGGAGGGGATGCCAAAAACATTCAGTACTTC
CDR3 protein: CASSSLGGDAKNIQYF

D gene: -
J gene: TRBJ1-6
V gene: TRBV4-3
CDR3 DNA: TGCGCCAGCAGCCCCTCTTCAGGAAGGGAGGCTTCACCCCTCCACTTT
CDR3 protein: CASSPSSGREASPLHF